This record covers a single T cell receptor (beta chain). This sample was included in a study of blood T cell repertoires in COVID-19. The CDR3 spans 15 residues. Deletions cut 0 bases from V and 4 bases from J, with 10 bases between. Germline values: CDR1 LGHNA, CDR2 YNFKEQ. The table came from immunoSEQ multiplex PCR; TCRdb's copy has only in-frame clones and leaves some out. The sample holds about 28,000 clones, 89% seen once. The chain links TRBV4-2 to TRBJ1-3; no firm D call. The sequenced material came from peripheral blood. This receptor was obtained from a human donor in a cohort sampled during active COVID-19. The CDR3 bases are TGTGCCAGCAGCCAAGATGAGGGAACGGGAAACACCATATATTTT. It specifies CASSQDEGTGNTIYF.